Listed below are T cell receptor beta chains from one sample, sequenced in a study of T cell repertoires in cytomegalovirus infection. In TCRdb, the reads were re-called with MiXCR into one record per CDR3 protein. The table records roughly 230,000 distinct CDR3 sequences, 17% of them present only once. The specimen sequenced was CD8+ T cells from PBMCs. These receptors all come from a human donor in good health (CMV status not recorded). Some clones in this sample may be carry-over from other donors' samples. The CDR3 runs from the conserved cysteine through the conserved F or W. A D gene is named only where the DNA matches it firmly. Size values are once, few and many counts, or a class for expanded clones, and some rows have none.

D	V	J	size	DNA	CDR3
NA	TRBV15	TRBJ2-7	NA	TGTGCCACCAGCAGGGGGAGGGGGCCTTACTACGAGCAGTACTTC	CATSRGRGPYYEQYF
NA	TRBV7-6	TRBJ1-5	NA	TGTGCCAGCAGCTTAGGACAGGCCAATCAGCCCCAGCATTTT	CASSLGQANQPQHF
NA	TRBV12-3/TRBV12-4	TRBJ1-2	few	TGTGCCAGCAGTTTAGCCGGACCCATTAACTATGGCTACACCTTC	CASSLAGPINYGYTF
NA	TRBV7-6	TRBJ2-2	many	TGTGCCAGCAGCTTTTTGTCCGAGTTGAACACCGGGGAGCTGTTTTTT	CASSFLSELNTGELFF
NA	TRBV29-1	TRBJ2-7	NA	TGCAGCGTTTCAGACTGGCTGGTACGGGAGCAGTACTTC	CSVSDWLVREQYF
NA	TRBV2	TRBJ1-5	few	TGTGCCAGCAGTGAGGGATTTCAGCCCCAGCATTTT	CASSEGFQPQHF
TRBD1	TRBV6-1	TRBJ2-1	once	TGTGCCAGCAGTGAACAGGCAGGGGGCTACAATGAGCAGTTCTTC	CASSEQAGGYNEQFF
NA	TRBV6-5	TRBJ2-7	few	TGTGCCAGCAGTTCGGGAGCCTACACCTACGAGCAGTACTTC	CASSSGAYTYEQYF
NA	TRBV5-1	TRBJ2-6	NA	TGCGCCAGCAGCTTGGCGGCAGGCCCTGGGGCCAACGTCCTGACTTTC	CASSLAAGPGANVLTF
TRBD1	TRBV10-3	TRBJ1-1	NA	TGTGCCATCAAGCATCCCTATACGGGACAGGGCCTGAACACTGAAGCTTTCTTT	CAIKHPYTGQGLNTEAFF
NA	TRBV5-1	TRBJ2-3	few	TGCGCCAGCAGCCCCCAATTGGGGATTGGCACAGATACGCAGTATTTT	CASSPQLGIGTDTQYF
NA	TRBV6-4	TRBJ1-5	few	TGTGCCAGCAGAAATTTAGGGGAACATCAGCCCCAGCATTTT	CASRNLGEHQPQHF
TRBD2	TRBV28	TRBJ2-1	NA	TGTGCCAGCAGTTTATATTCTCTAGCGGGGGTGGGTGAGCAGTTCTTC	CASSLYSLAGVGEQFF
NA	TRBV4-3	TRBJ2-1	many	TGCGCCAGCAGCCAAGATTGGAGTAGTTTTGGAAGCTACAATGAGCAGTTCTTC	CASSQDWSSFGSYNEQFF
TRBD1	TRBV5-5	TRBJ2-5	few	TGTGCCAGCAGCACGACAGGGTTCTATGAGACCCAGTACTTC	CASSTTGFYETQYF
NA	TRBV7-2	TRBJ2-3	NA	TGTGCCAGCAGCTTGTGGTCCACTAGCACAGATACGCAGTATTTT	CASSLWSTSTDTQYF
NA	TRBV6-2/TRBV6-3	TRBJ2-2	NA	TGTGCCAGCAGTCCTCAAGGGCCCGGGGAGCTGTTTTTT	CASSPQGPGELFF
TRBD2	TRBV7-8	TRBJ2-1	many	TGTGCCAGCAGCTTACACGGGGGGGCCTTGTACAATGAGCAGTTCTTC	CASSLHGGALYNEQFF
TRBD2	TRBV12-3/TRBV12-4	TRBJ2-7	NA	TGTGCCAGCAGTCTCTCGGGGGGGTTGGACGAGCAGTACTTC	CASSLSGGLDEQYF
NA	TRBV19	TRBJ1-1	few	TGTGCCAGTCAAGGTGGGGCGAACACTGAAGCTTTCTTT	CASQGGANTEAFF
NA	TRBV6-5	TRBJ1-1	few	TGTGCCAGCAGTTACTCAGGGAGTGGGACTGAAGCTTTCTTT	CASSYSGSGTEAFF
NA	TRBV20-1	TRBJ2-3	NA	TGCAGTGCTCCAAACGAGCTTATTTTAGATACGCAGTATTTT	CSAPNELILDTQYF
TRBD2	TRBV20-1	TRBJ2-1	many	TGCAGTGCTAGAGCCCTTGCGGGGGGCCTAAATGAGCAGTTCTTC	CSARALAGGLNEQFF
TRBD2	TRBV12-3/TRBV12-4	TRBJ2-3	NA	TGTGCCAGCAGTAGCGGGGTCTCAGATACGCAGTATTTT	CASSSGVSDTQYF
NA	TRBV20-1	TRBJ2-7	once	TGCAGTGCTAGAATTAGGAGCTACGAGCAGTACTTC	CSARIRSYEQYF
TRBD2	TRBV7-2	TRBJ2-5	many	TGTGCGGGGGGGGTTCAAGGAGAGACCCAGTACTTC	CAGGVQGETQYF
TRBD1	TRBV6-5	TRBJ2-2	few	TGTGCCAGCAGTTACTCGCGACAGGGGGGAACCGGGGAGCTGTTTTTT	CASSYSRQGGTGELFF
TRBD2	TRBV10-3	TRBJ2-1	many	TGTGCCATCAGTGACCTTTGGACTAGCGGGGGCCGGGGCAATGAGCAGTTCTTC	CAISDLWTSGGRGNEQFF
TRBD2	TRBV11-2	TRBJ2-1	many	TGTGCCAGCAGCTTATGGGGTGCGGGAGGTGTCTACAATGAGCAGTTCTTC	CASSLWGAGGVYNEQFF
NA	TRBV7-2	TRBJ2-1	many	TGTGCCAGCAGCTTAGGTGGCCGTGACACGGCCTACAATGAGCAGTTCTTC	CASSLGGRDTAYNEQFF
NA	TRBV5-6	TRBJ2-7	NA	TGTGCCAGCAGCCTAGCTACAGTTGGGGAGCAGTACTTC	CASSLATVGEQYF
NA	TRBV19	TRBJ1-1	NA	TGTGCCAGTAGTATAGACCATGGGCATGGGGTTAACACTGAAGCTTTCTTT	CASSIDHGHGVNTEAFF
NA	TRBV7-2	TRBJ1-5	many	TGTGCCAGCAGCCAGGACGGTTATCAGCCCCAGCATTTT	CASSQDGYQPQHF
TRBD1	TRBV27	TRBJ2-1	NA	TGTGCCAGCATTCCCGGGACAGGGGTGGGTGAGCAGTTCTTC	CASIPGTGVGEQFF
NA	TRBV9	TRBJ1-2	few	TGTGCCAGCAGCGTAGGCCGAGGAAGGACAGACTATGGCTACACCTTC	CASSVGRGRTDYGYTF
NA	TRBV7-2	TRBJ2-5	many	TGTGCCAGCAGCTTAGCATCCAGGCGCGAAGAGACCCAGTACTTC	CASSLASRREETQYF
NA	TRBV19	TRBJ2-3	NA	TGTGCCAGTAGGAACAGGGTGAGGGGCACAGATACGCAGTATTTT	CASRNRVRGTDTQYF
NA	TRBV11-3	TRBJ2-7	many	TGTGCCAGCAGCTTAGCGGGCGGACTCCCCTACGAGCAGTACTTC	CASSLAGGLPYEQYF
NA	TRBV14	TRBJ2-2	NA	TGTGCCAGCCTTGACAGGAACACCGGGGAGCTGTTTTTT	CASLDRNTGELFF
NA	TRBV14	TRBJ2-1	NA	TGTGCCAGCAGCCAAGGCGGAAGCTCCTACAATGAGCAGTTCTTC	CASSQGGSSYNEQFF
TRBD2	TRBV6-1	TRBJ2-3	few	TGTGCCAGCAGAGGCGGGGGGATCACAGATACGCAGTATTTT	CASRGGGITDTQYF
NA	TRBV12-3/TRBV12-4	TRBJ1-5	NA	TGTGCCAGCAGTACCGATCCTGCGCTGGAGCCCCAGCATTTT	CASSTDPALEPQHF
TRBD1	TRBV29-1	TRBJ2-3	NA	TGCAGCGTTGCAGGGGGCTCAGCAGATACGCAGTATTTT	CSVAGGSADTQYF
TRBD1	TRBV2	TRBJ2-7	NA	TGTGCCAGCTCCGGGACAGGGGGCGATATCTACGAGCAGTACTTC	CASSGTGGDIYEQYF
TRBD1	TRBV7-8	TRBJ1-6	many	TGTGCCAGCAGCTCGTCCCGGGACAGGGACAGCAAGTCACCCCTCCACTTT	CASSSSRDRDSKSPLHF
TRBD2	TRBV20-1	TRBJ2-1	few	TGCAGTGCTAGAGATGGGCTAGCGGGGGGGCTGTCCTACAATGAGCAGTTCTTC	CSARDGLAGGLSYNEQFF
NA	TRBV7-8	TRBJ2-3	many	TGTGCCAGCAGCTTAAACCGGGGCAGGGCCGATACGCAGTATTTT	CASSLNRGRADTQYF
NA	TRBV7-6	TRBJ1-3	many	TGTGCCAGCAGCTTAGAGCGGGACTCTGGAAACACCATATATTTT	CASSLERDSGNTIYF
NA	TRBV7-9	TRBJ1-1	NA	TGTGCCAGCAGCCTTTCCGGGTGGGCTGAAGCTTTCTTT	CASSLSGWAEAFF
NA	TRBV20-1	TRBJ2-1	few	TGCAGTGCTGCTCTGGCGGGGAGCTCCTACAATGAGCAGTTCTTC	CSAALAGSSYNEQFF
TRBD1	TRBV7-9	TRBJ2-7	many	TGTGCCAGCAGCTCCGGACAGGGAGGAGTGTACGAGCAGTACTTC	CASSSGQGGVYEQYF
NA	TRBV12-3/TRBV12-4	TRBJ1-5	NA	TGTGCCAGCAGCTCTTTCGGGGTTAATAATCAGCCCCAGCATTTT	CASSSFGVNNQPQHF
TRBD1	TRBV29-1	TRBJ2-1	few	TGCAGCGTTGAATGGTCAGGGGGAATAAATGAGCAGTTCTTC	CSVEWSGGINEQFF
TRBD1	TRBV6-6	TRBJ1-1	NA	TGTGCCAGCAGTTACCCAAATACAGCAGGGGGCTTATATGGGGACACTGAAGCTTTCTTT	CASSYPNTAGGLYGDTEAFF
TRBD2	TRBV27	TRBJ2-1	NA	TGTGCCAGCAGTCCCTTCCCGGGGGGGGAATACAATGAGCAGTTCTTC	CASSPFPGGEYNEQFF
NA	TRBV28	TRBJ2-5	NA	TGTGCCAGCAGTAGTCTGTCTTTCGAGACCCAGTACTTC	CASSSLSFETQYF
TRBD1	TRBV7-2	TRBJ1-2	many	TGTGCCAGCACCCCCGGGACAGCAACTTATGGCTACACCTTC	CASTPGTATYGYTF
NA	TRBV20-1	TRBJ2-1	few	TGCAGTACAGCGAGACAGGATCGTACCACCAATGAGCAGTTCTTC	CSTARQDRTTNEQFF
NA	TRBV14	TRBJ1-4	NA	TGTGCCAGCAGCCTTTTGGGCAGCTCAACTAATGAAAAACTGTTTTTT	CASSLLGSSTNEKLFF